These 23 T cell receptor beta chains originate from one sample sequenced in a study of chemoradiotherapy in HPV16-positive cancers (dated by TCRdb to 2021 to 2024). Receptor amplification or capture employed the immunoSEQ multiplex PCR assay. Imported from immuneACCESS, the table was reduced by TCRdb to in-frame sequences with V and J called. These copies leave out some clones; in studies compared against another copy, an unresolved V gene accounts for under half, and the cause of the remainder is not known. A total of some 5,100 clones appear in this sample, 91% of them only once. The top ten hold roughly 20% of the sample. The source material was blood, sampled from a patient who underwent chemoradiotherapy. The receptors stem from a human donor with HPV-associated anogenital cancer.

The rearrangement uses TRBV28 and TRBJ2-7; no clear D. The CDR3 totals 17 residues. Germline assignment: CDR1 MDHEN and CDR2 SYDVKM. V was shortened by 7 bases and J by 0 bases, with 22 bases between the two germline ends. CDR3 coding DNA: TGTGCCAGCACCCCCCCTTTGGGAACACCACGCTCCTACGAGCAGTACTTC. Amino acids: CASTPPLGTPRSYEQYF.

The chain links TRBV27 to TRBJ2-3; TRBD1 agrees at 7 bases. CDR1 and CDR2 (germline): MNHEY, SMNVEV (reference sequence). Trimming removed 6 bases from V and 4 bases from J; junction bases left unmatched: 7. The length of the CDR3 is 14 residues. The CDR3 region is CASRRTGASDTQYF. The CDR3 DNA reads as TGTGCCAGCAGAAGAACAGGGGCCTCAGATACGCAGTATTTT.

The CDR3 loop reads CASSPRDSLEKLFF. The DNA for the CDR3 is TGCGCCAGCAGCCCCCGGGACAGTCTTGAAAAACTGTTTTTT. The chain uses TRBV5-1 and TRBJ1-4; 7 nucleotides line up with TRBD1. The CDR3 runs 14 residues. Trimming cost V 4 bases and J 7 bases; bases outside gene matches: 7. Per the germline V gene, CDR1 is SGHRS and CDR2 is YFSETQ. Together with reference TRBV5-1 and TRBJ1-4, the CDR3 gives the full variable domain: KAGVTQTPRYLIKTRGQQVTLSCSPISGHRSVSWYQQTPGQGLQFLFEYFSETQRNKGNFPGRFSGRQFSNSRSEMNVSTLELGDSALYLCASSPRDSLEKLFFGSGTQLSVL.

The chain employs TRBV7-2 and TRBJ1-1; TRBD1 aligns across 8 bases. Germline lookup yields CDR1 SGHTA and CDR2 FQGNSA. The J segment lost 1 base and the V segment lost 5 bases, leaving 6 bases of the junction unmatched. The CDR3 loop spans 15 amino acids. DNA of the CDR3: TGTGCCAGCAGCAACGGACAGGGAGGGAACACTGAAGCTTTCTTT. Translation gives CASSNGQGGNTEAFF. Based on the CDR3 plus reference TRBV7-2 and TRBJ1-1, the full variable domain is GAGVSQSPSNKVTEKGKDVELRCDPISGHTALYWYRQSLGQGLEFLIYFQGNSAPDKSGLPSDRFSAERTGGSVSTLTIQRTQQEDSAVYLCASSNGQGGNTEAFFGQGTRLTVV.

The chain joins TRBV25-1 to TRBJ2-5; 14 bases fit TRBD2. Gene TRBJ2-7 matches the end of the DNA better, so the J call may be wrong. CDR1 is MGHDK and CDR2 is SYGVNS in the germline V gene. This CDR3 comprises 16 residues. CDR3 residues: CASSGGQTSGRDEQYF. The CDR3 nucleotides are TGTGCCAGCAGTGGGGGGCAGACTAGCGGGAGGGACGAGCAGTACTTC.

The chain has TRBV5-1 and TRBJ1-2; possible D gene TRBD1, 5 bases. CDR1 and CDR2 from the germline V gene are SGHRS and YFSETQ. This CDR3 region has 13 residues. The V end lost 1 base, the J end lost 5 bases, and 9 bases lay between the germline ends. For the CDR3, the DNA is TGCGCCAGCAGCTTGAGTGGGGGTTATGGCTACACCTTC. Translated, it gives CASSLSGGYGYTF.

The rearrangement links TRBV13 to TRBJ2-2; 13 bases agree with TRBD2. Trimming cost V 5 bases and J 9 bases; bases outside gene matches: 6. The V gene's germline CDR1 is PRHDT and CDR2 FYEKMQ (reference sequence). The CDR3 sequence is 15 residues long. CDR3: CASSRTSGSVRELFF. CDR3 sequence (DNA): TGTGCCAGCAGCCGGACTAGCGGGAGTGTAAGGGAGCTGTTTTTT.

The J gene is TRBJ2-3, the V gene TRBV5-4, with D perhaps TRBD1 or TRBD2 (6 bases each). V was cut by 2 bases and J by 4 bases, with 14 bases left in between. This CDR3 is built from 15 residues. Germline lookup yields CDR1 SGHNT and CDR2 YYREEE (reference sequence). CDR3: CASSLPGASADTQYF. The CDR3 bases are TGTGCCAGCAGCTTACCGGGGGCATCCGCAGATACGCAGTATTTT. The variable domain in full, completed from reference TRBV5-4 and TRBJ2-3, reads ETGVTQSPTHLIKTRGQQVTLRCSSQSGHNTVSWYQQALGQGPQFIFQYYREEENGRGNFPPRFSGLQFPNYSSELNVNALELDDSALYLCASSLPGASADTQYFGPGTRLTVL.

In DNA form, the CDR3 reads TGTGCCAGCAGTTTAGTTACAGACATTCGAAACACCGGGGAGCTGTTTTTT. Protein: CASSLVTDIRNTGELFF. The chain has TRBV27 and TRBJ2-2; no reliable D call. The germline V gene encodes CDR1 MNHEY and CDR2 SMNVEV (reference sequence). V was trimmed by 2 bases and J by 2 bases, leaving 15 bases between them. This CDR3 is 17 amino acids long.

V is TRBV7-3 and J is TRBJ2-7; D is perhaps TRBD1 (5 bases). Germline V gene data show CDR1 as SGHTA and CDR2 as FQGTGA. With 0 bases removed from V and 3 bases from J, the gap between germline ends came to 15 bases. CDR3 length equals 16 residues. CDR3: CASSLTRLDRDYEQYF. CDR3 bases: TGTGCCAGCAGCTTAACGAGGTTAGACAGAGACTACGAGCAGTACTTC. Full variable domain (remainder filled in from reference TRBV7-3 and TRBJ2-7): GAGVSQTPSNKVTEKGKYVELRCDPISGHTALYWYRQSLGQGPEFLIYFQGTGAADDSGLPNDRFFAVRPEGSVSTLKIQRTERGDSAVYLCASSLTRLDRDYEQYFGPGTRLTVT.

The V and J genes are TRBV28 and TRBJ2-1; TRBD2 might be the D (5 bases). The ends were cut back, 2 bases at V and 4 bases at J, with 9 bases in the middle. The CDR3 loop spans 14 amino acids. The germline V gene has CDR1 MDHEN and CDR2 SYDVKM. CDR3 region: CASSLAGRYNEQFF. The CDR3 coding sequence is TGTGCCAGCAGTTTAGCTGGGAGATACAATGAGCAGTTCTTC.

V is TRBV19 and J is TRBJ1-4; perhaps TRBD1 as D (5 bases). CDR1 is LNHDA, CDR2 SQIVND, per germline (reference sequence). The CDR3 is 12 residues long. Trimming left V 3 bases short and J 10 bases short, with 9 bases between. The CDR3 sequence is CASSIWGGKLFF. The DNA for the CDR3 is TGTGCCAGTAGTATCTGGGGGGGAAAACTGTTTTTT.

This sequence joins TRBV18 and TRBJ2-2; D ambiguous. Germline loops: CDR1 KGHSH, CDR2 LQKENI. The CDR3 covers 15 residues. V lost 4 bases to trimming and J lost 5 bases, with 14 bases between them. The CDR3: CASSLLDELTGELFF. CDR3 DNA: TGTGCCAGCTCACTCCTCGACGAACTTACCGGGGAGCTGTTTTTT.

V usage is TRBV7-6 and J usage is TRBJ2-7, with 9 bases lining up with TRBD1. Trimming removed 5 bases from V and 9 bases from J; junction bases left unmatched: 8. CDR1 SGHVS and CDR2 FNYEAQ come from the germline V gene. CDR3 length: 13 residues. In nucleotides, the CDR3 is TGTGCCAGCAGCCCGCTAACAGGGGGCGGGCAGTACTTC. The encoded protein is CASSPLTGGGQYF.

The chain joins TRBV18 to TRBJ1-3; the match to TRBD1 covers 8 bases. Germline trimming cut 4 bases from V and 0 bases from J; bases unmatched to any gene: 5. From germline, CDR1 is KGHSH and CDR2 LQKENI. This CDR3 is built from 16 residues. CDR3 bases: TGTGCCAGCTCACTTCAGGGGGCTTCCTCTGGAAACACCATATATTTT. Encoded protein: CASSLQGASSGNTIYF.

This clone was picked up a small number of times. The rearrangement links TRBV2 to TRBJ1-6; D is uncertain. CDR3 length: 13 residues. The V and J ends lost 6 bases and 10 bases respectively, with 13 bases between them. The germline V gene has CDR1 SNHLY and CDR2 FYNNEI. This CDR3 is CASRTGSGSPLHF. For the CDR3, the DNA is TGTGCCAGCAGGACCGGGTCGGGATCACCCCTCCACTTT. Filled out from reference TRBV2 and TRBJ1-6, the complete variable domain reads EPEVTQTPSHQVTQMGQEVILRCVPISNHLYFYWYRQILGQKVEFLVSFYNNEISEKSEIFDDQFSVERPDGSNFTLKIRSTKLEDSAMYFCASRTGSGSPLHFGNGTRLTVT.

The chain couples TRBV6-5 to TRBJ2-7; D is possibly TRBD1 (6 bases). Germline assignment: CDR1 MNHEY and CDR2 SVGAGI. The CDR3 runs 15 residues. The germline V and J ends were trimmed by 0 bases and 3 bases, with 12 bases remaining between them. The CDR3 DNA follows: TGTGCCAGCAGTTACTCTGGGGCAGGGGTCTACGAGCAGTACTTC. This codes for CASSYSGAGVYEQYF.

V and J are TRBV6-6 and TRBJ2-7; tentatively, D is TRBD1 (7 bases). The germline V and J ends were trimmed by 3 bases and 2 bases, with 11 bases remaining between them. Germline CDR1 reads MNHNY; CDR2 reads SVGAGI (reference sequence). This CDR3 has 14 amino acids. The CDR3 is CASSYQGGPYEQYF. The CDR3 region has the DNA TGTGCCAGCAGTTATCAGGGGGGTCCCTACGAGCAGTACTTC.

The CDR3: CASSLYKGASYGYTF. CDR3 DNA sequence: TGTGCCAGCAGTTTATATAAGGGGGCTAGCTATGGCTACACCTTC. The V and J genes are TRBV28 and TRBJ1-2; 7 bases fit TRBD1. This CDR3 comprises 15 residues. The germline CDR1 and CDR2 sequences are MDHEN and SYDVKM. Unmatched junction bases numbered 6, after V lost 1 base and J lost 4 bases.

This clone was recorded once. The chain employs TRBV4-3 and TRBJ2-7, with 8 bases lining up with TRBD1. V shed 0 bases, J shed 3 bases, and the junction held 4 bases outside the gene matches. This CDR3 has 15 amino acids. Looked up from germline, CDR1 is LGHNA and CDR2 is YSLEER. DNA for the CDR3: TGCGCCAGCAGCCAAGATGGGGGACAGGACTACGAGCAGTACTTC. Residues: CASSQDGGQDYEQYF.

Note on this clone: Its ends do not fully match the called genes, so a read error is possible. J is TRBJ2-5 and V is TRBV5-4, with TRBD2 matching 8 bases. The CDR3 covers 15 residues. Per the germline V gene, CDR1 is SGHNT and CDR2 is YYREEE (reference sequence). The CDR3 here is CASSFLAGLQETQHF. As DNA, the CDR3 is TGTGCCAGCAGCTTCCTAGCGGGTTTACAAGAGACCCAGCACTTC.

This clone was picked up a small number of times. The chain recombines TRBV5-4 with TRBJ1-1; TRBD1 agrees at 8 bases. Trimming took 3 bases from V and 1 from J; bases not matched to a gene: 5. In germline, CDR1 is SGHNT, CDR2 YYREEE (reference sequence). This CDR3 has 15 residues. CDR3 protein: CASSSGQGWNTEAFF. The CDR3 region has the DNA TGTGCCAGCAGCTCTGGACAGGGATGGAACACTGAAGCTTTCTTT.

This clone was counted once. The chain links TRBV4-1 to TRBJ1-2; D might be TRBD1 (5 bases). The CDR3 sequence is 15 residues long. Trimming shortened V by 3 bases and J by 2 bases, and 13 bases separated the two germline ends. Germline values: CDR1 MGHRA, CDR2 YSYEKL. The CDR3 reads CASSQTVSPNYGYTF. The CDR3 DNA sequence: TGCGCCAGCAGCCAGACAGTATCACCCAACTATGGCTACACCTTC.